The sequence of this T cell receptor beta chain was determined in a study of OX40 agonist ivuxolimab in advanced cancers. About the study: Having had anti-PD-1, anti-PD-L1 or anti-CTLA-4 therapy before was allowed, and over 35% had some. Findings of the study overall: CD4+ and CD8+ blood T cells expanded clonally by week 6 at 0.1 to 3.0 mg/kg.

Trimming stripped 0 bases from V and 7 bases from J, with 7 bases between. The CDR3 contains 12 residues. The germline V gene encodes CDR1 SGDLS and CDR2 YYNGEE. Assay: immunoSEQ multiplex PCR; the TCRdb copy retains only in-frame clones and omits some. The sample has roughly 41,000 clones; roughly 86% are singletons. Concerning this clone: The antigen remains undetermined.

The chain employs TRBV9 and TRBJ1-2, with D unresolved. The input for sequencing was CD4+ or CD8+ T cells sorted from blood, taken in a trial of the OX40 agonist ivuxolimab. This TCR was sampled from an adult with an advanced solid tumor such as melanoma, head and neck, liver or kidney cancer. CDR3 sequence reads: CASSVGISGYTF. CDR3 coding DNA: TGTGCCAGCAGCGTAGGGATCTCTGGCTACACCTTC.